The 7 T cell receptor beta chains below come from one sample, sequenced in a study of siplizumab effects on memory and regulatory T cells. Measured with immunoSEQ multiplex PCR; TCRdb has only the in-frame clones, and not every one. The sample shows about 120,000 clones, about 94% of them seen only once. The sequenced sample was non-Treg CD4+ T cells sorted from blood. Source of these receptors: a human donor in good health.

CDR3 amino acids: CASGRGTKNIQYF. CDR3 sequence (DNA): TGTGCCAGCGGGCGGGGTACCAAAAACATTCAGTACTTC. V gene TRBV6-1 combines with J gene TRBJ2-4; perhaps TRBD2 as D (6 bases). Germline CDR1 and CDR2: MNHNS and SASEGT. This CDR3 is built from 13 residues. With 8 bases removed from V and 2 bases from J, the gap between germline ends came to 10 bases.

CDR3 nucleotides: TGCGCCAGCAGCCGAGCTCTAGCGGGTGAATACGAGCAGTACTTC. Its protein product is CASSRALAGEYEQYF. This chain connects TRBV4-1 to TRBJ2-7; 8 bases fit TRBD2. The CDR3 sequence is 15 residues long. The germline V gene has CDR1 MGHRA and CDR2 YSYEKL. Trimming removed 4 bases from V and 4 bases from J; junction bases left unmatched: 9.

This clone was counted a single time. The chain recombines TRBV25-1 with TRBJ2-1; 8 bases map to TRBD1. Per the germline V gene, CDR1 is MGHDK and CDR2 is SYGVNS. The CDR3 contains 15 residues. Unmatched junction bases numbered 6, after V lost 6 bases and J lost 2 bases. In DNA form, the CDR3 reads TGTGCCAGCAGCAGACTGGGACAGGCCTACAATGAGCAGTTCTTC. Amino acids: CASSRLGQAYNEQFF.

J is TRBJ1-2 and V is TRBV11-2; D is unresolved. The CDR3 totals 12 residues. Germline V gives CDR1 SGHAT, CDR2 FQNNGV. Trimming removed 0 bases at V and 8 bases at J, with 7 bases between. The CDR3 loop is CASSLEWAGYTF. Here the CDR3 DNA reads TGTGCCAGCAGCTTAGAGTGGGCAGGCTACACCTTC.

The chain has TRBV7-9 and TRBJ2-1, with a weak D call TRBD2 (5 bases). Germline assignment: CDR1 SEHNR and CDR2 FQNEAQ (reference sequence). The V and J ends lost 5 bases and 5 bases respectively, with 19 bases between them. The CDR3 totals 16 residues. The CDR3 DNA is TGTGCCAGCAGCCCTCTAGCAGGTCCGGCAAACAATGAGCAGTTCTTC. Residues: CASSPLAGPANNEQFF.

The chain uses TRBV12-5 and TRBJ2-6; 9 bases fit TRBD1. The CDR3 loop spans 19 amino acids. Germline V CDR1 and CDR2: LGHNT, FRNRAP. Trimming took 2 bases from V and 4 from J; bases not matched to a gene: 12. The CDR3 DNA follows: TGTGCTAGTGGTTTGAGAATTTGGGGACAGGGTGGAGGGGCCAACGTCCTGACTTTC. As protein: CASGLRIWGQGGGANVLTF.

V usage is TRBV6-5 and J usage is TRBJ2-1; D may be TRBD2 (6 bases). This CDR3 spans 15 amino acids. CDR1 MNHEY and CDR2 SVGAGI come from the germline V gene. V was pared by 0 bases and J by 9 bases, with 15 bases between. The CDR3: CASSYSRQGAGEQFF. Written as DNA, the CDR3 is TGTGCCAGCAGTTACTCGCGGCAGGGAGCGGGTGAGCAGTTCTTC.